These 21 T cell receptor beta chains share one sample of origin, sequenced in a study of blood T cell repertoires in COVID-19. Generated by immunoSEQ multiplex PCR, the TCRdb table keeps only in-frame clones and is missing some. In the table there are roughly 150,000 clones, 84% of which are singletons. The sequenced sample consisted of peripheral blood. These receptors all come from a woman older than 75 with COVID-19, enrolled during active disease.

This clone was seen a single time. Other DNA variants within this sample encode the same CDR3. This chain links TRBV18 with TRBJ2-5; 7 bases agree with TRBD1. The CDR3 loop spans 13 amino acids. CDR1 is KGHSH, CDR2 LQKENI, per germline. The V and J ends lost 3 bases and 4 bases, in that order; junction bases with no gene match: 2. Here the CDR3 DNA reads TGTGCCAGCTCACCGGCAGGGGGAGAGACCCAGTACTTC. Translated, it gives CASSPAGGETQYF.

This clone has just one count. The chain is built from TRBV24-1 and TRBJ2-4; D perhaps matches TRBD1 (6 bases). The V end lost 0 bases, the J end lost 0 bases, and 8 bases lay between the germline ends. The CDR3 sequence is 16 residues long. CDR1 KGHDR and CDR2 SFDVKD come from the germline V gene. Here the CDR3 reads CATSDLAGVAKNIQYF. The CDR3 DNA reads TGTGCCACCAGTGATTTGGCAGGGGTAGCCAAAAACATTCAGTACTTC.

The chain combines TRBV12-3 or TRBV12-4 with TRBJ1-5; D is uncertain. The V end lost 4 bases, the J end lost 4 bases, and 8 bases lay between the germline ends. The CDR3 extends over 13 amino acids. The CDR3 loop reads CASSSRGNQPQHF. The CDR3 region has the DNA TGTGCCAGCAGTTCACGGGGTAATCAGCCCCAGCATTTT.

Details on this clone: The sample carries other DNA sequences with the same CDR3. The V gene is TRBV2, the J gene TRBJ1-1; D perhaps matches TRBD1 (5 bases). Between the trimmed V and J ends, which lost 2 bases and 2 bases, there was a span of 6 bases. The CDR3 consists of 13 residues. Germline lookup yields CDR1 SNHLY and CDR2 FYNNEI. The CDR3 DNA follows: TGTGCCAGCAGTGAACAGGGCAACACTGAAGCTTTCTTT. Its protein is CASSEQGNTEAFF.

The chain carries TRBV6-2 or TRBV6-3 and TRBJ2-5, with D maybe TRBD1 (6 bases). Germline V gene lookup returns CDR1 MNHEY and CDR2 SVGEGT. The CDR3 totals 14 residues. Trimming shortened V by 5 bases and J by 1 base, and 11 bases separated the two germline ends. The CDR3 sequence is CASSLSGVQETQYF. CDR3 DNA: TGTGCCAGCAGTCTATCAGGGGTCCAAGAGACCCAGTACTTC.

The chain recombines TRBV18 with TRBJ1-1, with 9 nucleotides matching TRBD1. CDR1 KGHSH and CDR2 LQKENI come from the germline V gene. This CDR3 is built from 16 residues. Losses at the gene ends were 6 bases for V and 4 bases for J; bases not matched to a gene: 12. The CDR3 protein is CASSPYVRTGVTEAFF. The CDR3 DNA reads TGTGCCAGCTCCCCTTACGTTAGGACAGGGGTCACTGAAGCTTTCTTT.

The chain is built from TRBV5-1 and TRBJ2-2; 14 bases match TRBD2. Germline-derived CDR1 and CDR2 are SGHRS and YFSETQ. Trimming cost V 4 bases and J 7 bases; bases outside gene matches: 6. CDR3 size: 16 residues. CDR3 region: CASSTGLAGVLGELFF. Here the CDR3 DNA reads TGCGCCAGCAGCACGGGACTAGCGGGAGTCCTCGGGGAGCTGTTTTTT.

The genes are TRBV12-3 or TRBV12-4 and TRBJ2-3; D call uncertain. Trimming shortened V by 2 bases and J by 6 bases, and 9 bases separated the two germline ends. There are 13 residues in the CDR3. The CDR3 protein is CASSLRVADTQYF. The CDR3 DNA sequence: TGTGCCAGCAGTTTACGGGTCGCGGATACGCAGTATTTT.

The rearrangement joins TRBV20-1 to TRBJ2-1; 13 nucleotides agree with TRBD2. This CDR3 contains 11 residues. Germline CDR1 is DFQATT and CDR2 is SNEGSKA (reference sequence). The CDR3 loop reads CGGLAGNEQFF. The CDR3 DNA reads TGCGGGGGACTAGCGGGGAATGAGCAGTTCTTC.

The gene calls are TRBV2 and TRBJ2-3; perhaps TRBD2 as D (6 bases). V was clipped by 8 bases and J by 0 bases, with 15 bases between them. CDR3 length equals 15 residues. Looked up from germline, CDR1 is SNHLY and CDR2 is FYNNEI. CDR3 DNA sequence: TGTGCCAGCGCGGGGACCCGATCTAGCACAGATACGCAGTATTTT. Its translation: CASAGTRSSTDTQYF.

The chain is built from TRBV5-6 and TRBJ2-1, with a possible D match to TRBD2 (6 bases). Germline assignment: CDR1 SGHDT and CDR2 YYEEEE. V lost 0 bases, J lost 7 bases, and 11 bases lay in between. The CDR3 loop spans 14 amino acids. The CDR3 DNA reads TGTGCCAGCAGCTTGGACTCGGGAGTTAATGAGCAGTTCTTC. This encodes CASSLDSGVNEQFF.

The chain couples TRBV2 to TRBJ2-3; perhaps TRBD2 as D (5 bases). The CDR3 totals 15 residues. CDR1 and CDR2 (germline): SNHLY, FYNNEI. Trimming took off 11 bases at V and 2 bases at J, with 20 bases between the two ends. The CDR3 nucleotides are TGTGCCTCCATCCCGTCCGGACTTTTCACAGATACGCAGTATTTT. Encoded protein: CASIPSGLFTDTQYF.

This chain uses TRBV28 with TRBJ1-6, with D possibly matching TRBD1 (5 bases). This CDR3 contains 16 residues. V was cut by 4 bases and J by 7 bases, with 17 bases left in between. The germline CDR1 and CDR2 sequences are MDHEN and SYDVKM. As DNA, the CDR3 is TGTGCCAGCAGTTCCCCCGGCGGGGGAAGCAATTCACCCCTCCACTTT. This encodes CASSSPGGGSNSPLHF.

The gene calls are TRBV7-9 and TRBJ2-7; 14 positions match TRBD2. CDR1 is SEHNR and CDR2 is FQNEAQ in the germline V gene (reference sequence). J gave up 6 bases and V 6 bases, and 16 bases lay outside the gene matches. The CDR3 runs to 18 residues. The CDR3 nucleotides are TGTGCCAGCAGTAATACAGGGGTAGGGACTAGCGGGAGAACCGAGCAGTACTTC. Protein product: CASSNTGVGTSGRTEQYF.

The V and J genes are TRBV12-3 or TRBV12-4 and TRBJ1-1, with D unclear. This CDR3 has 13 residues. The germline V and J ends were trimmed by 7 bases and 4 bases, with 13 bases remaining between them. The CDR3 is CASKQLRGTEAFF. The CDR3 bases are TGTGCCAGCAAACAGCTTCGGGGCACTGAAGCTTTCTTT.

The V gene is TRBV13, the J gene TRBJ1-1, with D perhaps matching TRBD1 (5 bases). The CDR3 loop spans 15 amino acids. The V end lost 6 bases, the J end lost 3 bases, and 17 bases lay between the germline ends. Germline V gene data show CDR1 as PRHDT and CDR2 as FYEKMQ (reference sequence). In DNA, the CDR3 is TGTGCCAGCAGTTACGCGGCTGTAGGGGACACTGAAGCTTTCTTT. Residues: CASSYAAVGDTEAFF.

The V call is TRBV2, the J call TRBJ2-7, with D possibly being TRBD1 (5 bases). Trimming shortened V by 8 bases and J by 2 bases, and 13 bases separated the two germline ends. Germline V gives CDR1 SNHLY, CDR2 FYNNEI. The CDR3 spans 13 residues. CDR3 amino acids: CASGSNRPYEQYF. CDR3 in DNA: TGTGCCAGCGGCTCCAACAGGCCCTACGAGCAGTACTTC.

The rearrangement joins TRBV7-2 to TRBJ1-2, with a possible D match to TRBD1 (5 bases). V lost 2 bases to trimming and J lost 3 bases, with 10 bases between them. The CDR3 has 14 residues. CDR1 and CDR2 from the germline V gene are SGHTA and FQGNSA. Here the CDR3 reads CASSLRGVDYGYTF. The CDR3 DNA reads TGTGCCAGCAGCTTACGGGGGGTTGACTATGGCTACACCTTC. Complete variable domain (other parts from reference TRBV7-2 and TRBJ1-2): GAGVSQSPSNKVTEKGKDVELRCDPISGHTALYWYRQSLGQGLEFLIYFQGNSAPDKSGLPSDRFSAERTGGSVSTLTIQRTQQEDSAVYLCASSLRGVDYGYTFGSGTRLTVV.

This clone was seen only a few times. V is TRBV2 and J is TRBJ2-2; no clear D. V dropped 7 bases and J dropped 6 bases, with 6 bases sitting between them. The CDR3 consists of 11 residues. CDR1 and CDR2 (germline): SNHLY, FYNNEI. CDR3 protein: CASTWPGELFF. The CDR3 bases are TGTGCCAGCACGTGGCCCGGGGAGCTGTTTTTT.

The V gene is TRBV9, the J gene TRBJ1-2; D is unclear. CDR1 and CDR2 from the germline V gene are SGDLS and YYNGEE. Trimming pared 4 bases from V and 0 bases from J, leaving 13 bases between. CDR3 size: 15 residues. CDR3 in DNA: TGTGCCAGCAGCCCTGACTTGAGATCTAACTATGGCTACACCTTC. This codes for CASSPDLRSNYGYTF.

The chain joins TRBV9 to TRBJ2-1; D is possibly TRBD1 (6 bases). V dropped 0 bases and J dropped 4 bases, with 8 bases sitting between them. Germline loops: CDR1 SGDLS, CDR2 YYNGEE. The CDR3 length is 14 residues. The CDR3 region has the DNA TGTGCCAGCAGCGTAGAGGGGGAGTACAATGAGCAGTTCTTC. Translated, it gives CASSVEGEYNEQFF.